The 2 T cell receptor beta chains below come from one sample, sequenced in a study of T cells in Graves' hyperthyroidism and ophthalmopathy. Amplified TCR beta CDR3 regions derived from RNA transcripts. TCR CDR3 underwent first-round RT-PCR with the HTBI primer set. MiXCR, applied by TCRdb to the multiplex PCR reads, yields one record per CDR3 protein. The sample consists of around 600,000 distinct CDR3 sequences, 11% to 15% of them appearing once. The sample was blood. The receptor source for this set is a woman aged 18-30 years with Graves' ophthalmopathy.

The CDR3 spells CASTPPPGQGGEQFF. CDR3 sequence (DNA): TGTGCCAGCACCCCCCCTCCGGGACAGGGCGGTGAGCAGTTCTTC. V usage is TRBV28 and J usage is TRBJ2-1; 9 bases are shared with TRBD1. CDR3 length equals 15 residues. V dropped 7 bases and J dropped 9; count of bases not matched to a gene: 13. Germline CDR1 is MDHEN and CDR2 is SYDVKM.

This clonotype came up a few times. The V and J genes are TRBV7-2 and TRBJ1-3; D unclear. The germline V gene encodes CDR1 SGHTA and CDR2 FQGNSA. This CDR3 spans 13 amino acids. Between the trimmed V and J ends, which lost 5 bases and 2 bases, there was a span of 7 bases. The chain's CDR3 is CASSQYTGNTIYF. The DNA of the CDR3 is TGTGCCAGCAGCCAGTATACTGGAAACACCATATATTTT.